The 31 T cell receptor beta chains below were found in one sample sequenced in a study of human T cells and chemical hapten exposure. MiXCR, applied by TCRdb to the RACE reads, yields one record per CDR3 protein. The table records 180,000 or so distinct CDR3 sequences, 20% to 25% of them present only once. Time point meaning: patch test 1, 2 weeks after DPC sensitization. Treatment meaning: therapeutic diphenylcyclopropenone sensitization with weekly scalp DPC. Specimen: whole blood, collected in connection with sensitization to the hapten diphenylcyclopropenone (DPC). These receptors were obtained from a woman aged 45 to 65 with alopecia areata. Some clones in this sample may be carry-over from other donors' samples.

CDR3 sequence (DNA): TGTGCCAGCAGTGTTATACAGCTTTGGAGCAATCAGCCCCAGCATTTT. Protein product: CASSVIQLWSNQPQHF. The chain recombines TRBV6-1 with TRBJ1-5; D is uncertain. This CDR3 is built from 16 residues. CDR1 is MNHNS, CDR2 SASEGT, per germline. V shed 4 bases and J shed 1 base, with 14 bases lying between them.

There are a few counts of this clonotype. CDR3 region: CASSEYGGSSETQYF. The CDR3 bases are TGTGCCAGCAGTGAATACGGCGGGAGCAGTGAGACCCAGTACTTC. The chain couples TRBV6-1 to TRBJ2-5, with 7 bases that match TRBD2. CDR1 and CDR2 from the germline V gene are MNHNS and SASEGT. V was clipped by 2 bases and J by 5 bases; unmatched bases: 8. This CDR3 is built from 15 residues.

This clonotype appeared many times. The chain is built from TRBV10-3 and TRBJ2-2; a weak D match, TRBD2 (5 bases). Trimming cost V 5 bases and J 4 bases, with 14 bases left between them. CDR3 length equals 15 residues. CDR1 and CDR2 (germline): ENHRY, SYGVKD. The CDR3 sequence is CAISSRGESTGELFF. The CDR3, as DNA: TGTGCCATCAGTAGCCGGGGTGAAAGCACCGGGGAGCTGTTTTTT.

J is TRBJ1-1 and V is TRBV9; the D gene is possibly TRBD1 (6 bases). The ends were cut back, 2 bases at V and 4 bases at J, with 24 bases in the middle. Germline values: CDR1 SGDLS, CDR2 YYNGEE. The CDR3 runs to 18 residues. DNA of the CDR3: TGTGCCAGCAGCGTTTCAGGGGCGGCCAACCCCATGGGCACTGAAGCTTTCTTT. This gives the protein CASSVSGAANPMGTEAFF.

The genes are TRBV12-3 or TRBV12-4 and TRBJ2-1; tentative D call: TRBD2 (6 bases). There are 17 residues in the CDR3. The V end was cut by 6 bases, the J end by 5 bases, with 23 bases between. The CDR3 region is CASSRRDGGRGNNEQFF. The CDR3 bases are TGTGCCAGCAGCCGCCGGGACGGAGGACGCGGGAACAATGAGCAGTTCTTC.

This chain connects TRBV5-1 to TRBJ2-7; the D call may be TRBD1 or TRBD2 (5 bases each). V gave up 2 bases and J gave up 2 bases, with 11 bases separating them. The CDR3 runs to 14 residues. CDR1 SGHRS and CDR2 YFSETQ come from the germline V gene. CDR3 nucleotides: TGCGCCAGCAGCTTTAATAGAGGGGCCTACGAGCAGTACTTC. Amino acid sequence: CASSFNRGAYEQYF.

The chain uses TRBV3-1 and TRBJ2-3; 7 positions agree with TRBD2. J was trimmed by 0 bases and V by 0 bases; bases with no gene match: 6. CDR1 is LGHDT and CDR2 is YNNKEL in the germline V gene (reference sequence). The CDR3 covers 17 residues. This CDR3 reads CASSQDPGRPSTDTQYF. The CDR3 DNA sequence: TGTGCCAGCAGCCAAGATCCCGGGAGGCCCAGCACAGATACGCAGTATTTT.

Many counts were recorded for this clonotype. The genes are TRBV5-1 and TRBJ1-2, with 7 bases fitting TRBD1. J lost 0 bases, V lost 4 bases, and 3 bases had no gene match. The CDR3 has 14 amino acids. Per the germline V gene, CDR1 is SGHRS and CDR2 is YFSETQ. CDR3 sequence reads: CASSAGTANYGYTF. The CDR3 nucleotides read TGCGCCAGCAGCGCCGGGACAGCTAACTATGGCTACACCTTC.

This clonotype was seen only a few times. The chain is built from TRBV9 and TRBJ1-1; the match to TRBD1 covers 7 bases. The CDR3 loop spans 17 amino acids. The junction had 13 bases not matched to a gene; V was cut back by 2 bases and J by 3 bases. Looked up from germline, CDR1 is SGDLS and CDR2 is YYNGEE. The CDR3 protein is CASSVPVRRGLDTEAFF. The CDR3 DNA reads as TGTGCCAGCAGCGTTCCCGTTAGGAGGGGGCTAGACACTGAAGCTTTCTTT.

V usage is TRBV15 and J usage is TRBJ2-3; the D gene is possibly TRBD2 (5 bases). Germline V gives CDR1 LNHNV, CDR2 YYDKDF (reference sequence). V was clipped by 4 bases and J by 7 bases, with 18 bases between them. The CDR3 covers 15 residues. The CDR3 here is CATSTHTPSGNTQYF. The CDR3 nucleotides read TGTGCCACCAGCACCCATACCCCCTCGGGGAATACGCAGTATTTT.

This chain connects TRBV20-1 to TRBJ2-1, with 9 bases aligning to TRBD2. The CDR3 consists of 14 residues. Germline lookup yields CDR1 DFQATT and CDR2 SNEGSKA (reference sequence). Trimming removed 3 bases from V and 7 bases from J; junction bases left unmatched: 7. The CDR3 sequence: CSASKLAGWNEQFF. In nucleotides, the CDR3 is TGCAGTGCTAGTAAACTAGCGGGTTGGAATGAGCAGTTCTTC.

The CDR3, as DNA: TGTGCCAGCAGTTTCGAGCCACAAGCGGGTGGAGGGTCGGGGCAGTACTTC. This gives the protein CASSFEPQAGGGSGQYF. The chain uses TRBV12-3 or TRBV12-4 and TRBJ2-7; TRBD2 is a possible D gene (6 bases). The CDR3 is 17 residues long. Trimming pared 3 bases from V and 9 bases from J, leaving 27 bases between.

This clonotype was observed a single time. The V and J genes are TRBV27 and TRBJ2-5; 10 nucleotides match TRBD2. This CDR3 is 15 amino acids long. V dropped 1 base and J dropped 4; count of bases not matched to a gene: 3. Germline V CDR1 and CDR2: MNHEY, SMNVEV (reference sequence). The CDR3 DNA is TGTGCCAGCAGTTTATTAGCGGGAGGAGGAGAGACCCAGTACTTC. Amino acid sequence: CASSLLAGGGETQYF.

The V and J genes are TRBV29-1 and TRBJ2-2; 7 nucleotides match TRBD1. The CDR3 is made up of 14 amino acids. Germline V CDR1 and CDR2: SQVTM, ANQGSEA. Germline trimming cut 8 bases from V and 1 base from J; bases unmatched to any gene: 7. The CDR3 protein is CSYSRTGNTGELFF. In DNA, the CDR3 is TGCAGCTACTCCAGGACAGGGAACACCGGGGAGCTGTTTTTT.

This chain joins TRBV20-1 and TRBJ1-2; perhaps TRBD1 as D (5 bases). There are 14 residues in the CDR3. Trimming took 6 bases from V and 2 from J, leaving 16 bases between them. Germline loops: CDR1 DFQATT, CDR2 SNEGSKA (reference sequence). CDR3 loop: CSAGEGRTNYGYTF. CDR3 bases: TGCAGTGCGGGCGAGGGACGGACGAACTATGGCTACACCTTC.

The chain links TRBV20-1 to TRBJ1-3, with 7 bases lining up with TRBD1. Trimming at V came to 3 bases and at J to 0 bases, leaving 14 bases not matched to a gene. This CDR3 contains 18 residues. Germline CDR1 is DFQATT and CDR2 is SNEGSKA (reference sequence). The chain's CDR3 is CSARGPGQTERSGNTIYF. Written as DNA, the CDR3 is TGCAGTGCTAGGGGTCCGGGACAGACTGAACGCTCTGGAAACACCATATATTTT.

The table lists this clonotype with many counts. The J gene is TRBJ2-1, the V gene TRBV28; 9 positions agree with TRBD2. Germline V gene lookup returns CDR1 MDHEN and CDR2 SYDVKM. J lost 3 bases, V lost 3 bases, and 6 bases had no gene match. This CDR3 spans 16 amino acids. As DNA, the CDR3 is TGTGCCAGCAGTTTTATGCGGGAGGGCCGCTACAATGAGCAGTTCTTC. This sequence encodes CASSFMREGRYNEQFF.

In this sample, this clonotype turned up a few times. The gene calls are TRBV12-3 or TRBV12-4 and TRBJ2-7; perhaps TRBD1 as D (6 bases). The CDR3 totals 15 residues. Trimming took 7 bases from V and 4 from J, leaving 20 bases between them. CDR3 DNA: TGTGCCAGCACCATGCAAACCGGGACACTTTACGAGCAGTACTTC. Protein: CASTMQTGTLYEQYF.

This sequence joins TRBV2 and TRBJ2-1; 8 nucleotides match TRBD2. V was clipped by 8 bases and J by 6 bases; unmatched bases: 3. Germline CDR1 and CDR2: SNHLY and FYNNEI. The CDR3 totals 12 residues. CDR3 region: CASPAGVNEQFF. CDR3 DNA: TGTGCCAGCCCAGCGGGAGTCAATGAGCAGTTCTTC.

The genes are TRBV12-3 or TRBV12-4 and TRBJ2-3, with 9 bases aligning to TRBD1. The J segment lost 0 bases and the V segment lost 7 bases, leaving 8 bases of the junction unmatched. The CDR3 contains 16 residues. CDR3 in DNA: TGTGCCAGCACTCAAAACAGGGGGCGAAGCACAGATACGCAGTATTTT. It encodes CASTQNRGRSTDTQYF.

CDR3 DNA: TGTGCCAGCAGCCAAGATCGCTGGGCAGTGAAGTTCTTC. Translating it yields CASSQDRWAVKFF. This chain joins TRBV3-1 and TRBJ2-1; D is uncertain. Deletions cut 0 bases from V and 14 bases from J, with 14 bases between. Germline CDR1 is LGHDT and CDR2 is YNNKEL (reference sequence). CDR3 length equals 13 residues.

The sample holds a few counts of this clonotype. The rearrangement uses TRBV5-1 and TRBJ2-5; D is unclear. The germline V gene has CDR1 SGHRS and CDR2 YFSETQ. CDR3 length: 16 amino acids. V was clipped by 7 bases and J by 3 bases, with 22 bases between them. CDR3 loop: CASSSGPTRSKETQYF. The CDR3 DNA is TGCGCCAGCTCATCCGGACCGACTCGTTCAAAAGAGACCCAGTACTTC. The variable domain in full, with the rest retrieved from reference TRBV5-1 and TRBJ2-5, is KAGVTQTPRYLIKTRGQQVTLSCSPISGHRSVSWYQQTPGQGLQFLFEYFSETQRNKGNFPGRFSGRQFSNSRSEMNVSTLELGDSALYLCASSSGPTRSKETQYFGPGTRLLVL.

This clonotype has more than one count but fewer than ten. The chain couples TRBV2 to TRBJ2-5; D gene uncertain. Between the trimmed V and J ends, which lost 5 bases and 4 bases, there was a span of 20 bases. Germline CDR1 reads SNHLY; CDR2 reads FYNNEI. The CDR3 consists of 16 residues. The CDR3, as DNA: TGTGCCAGCAGTACCCGTGCCCCTCGGACGGGAGAGACCCAGTACTTC. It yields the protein CASSTRAPRTGETQYF.

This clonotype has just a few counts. DNA for the CDR3: TGTGCCAGCTCACCCCGACAGAATGAAAAACTGTTTTTT. Translated: CASSPRQNEKLFF. The V gene is TRBV18, the J gene TRBJ1-4, with D perhaps TRBD1 (5 bases). V lost 3 bases to trimming and J lost 5 bases, with 7 bases between them. Germline assignment: CDR1 KGHSH and CDR2 LQKENI. The CDR3 runs to 13 residues.

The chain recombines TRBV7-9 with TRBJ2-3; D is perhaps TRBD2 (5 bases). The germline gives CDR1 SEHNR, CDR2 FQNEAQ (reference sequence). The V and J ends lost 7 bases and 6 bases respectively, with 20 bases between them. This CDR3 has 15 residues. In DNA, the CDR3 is TGTGCCAGCACCCCCAAAGGGAGCTCTGGTGATACGCAGTATTTT. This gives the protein CASTPKGSSGDTQYF.

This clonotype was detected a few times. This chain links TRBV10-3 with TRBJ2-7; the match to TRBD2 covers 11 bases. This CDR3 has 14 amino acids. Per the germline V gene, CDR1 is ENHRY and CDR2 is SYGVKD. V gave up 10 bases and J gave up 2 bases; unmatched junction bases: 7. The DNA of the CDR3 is TGTGCCACGGGGGGACTAGCGGACGCCTACGAGCAGTACTTC. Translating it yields CATGGLADAYEQYF.

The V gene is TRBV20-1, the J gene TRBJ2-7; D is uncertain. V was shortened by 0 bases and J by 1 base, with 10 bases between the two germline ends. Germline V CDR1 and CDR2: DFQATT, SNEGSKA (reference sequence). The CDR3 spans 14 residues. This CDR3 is CSARDRARSYEQYF. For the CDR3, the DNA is TGCAGTGCTAGAGATCGTGCGCGATCCTACGAGCAGTACTTC.

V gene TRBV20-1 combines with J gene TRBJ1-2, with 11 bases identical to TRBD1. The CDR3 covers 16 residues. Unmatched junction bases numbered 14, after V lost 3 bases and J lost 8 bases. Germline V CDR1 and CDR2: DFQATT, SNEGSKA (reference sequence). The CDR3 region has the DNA TGCAGTGCTAGTGAAAGGACAGGGGGCAAACTCATGGGCTACACCTTC. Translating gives CSASERTGGKLMGYTF.

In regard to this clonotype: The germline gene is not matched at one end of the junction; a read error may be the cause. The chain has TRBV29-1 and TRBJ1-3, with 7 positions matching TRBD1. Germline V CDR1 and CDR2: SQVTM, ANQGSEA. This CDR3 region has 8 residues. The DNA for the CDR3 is TGCAGCGCTGGGACAGTACGTTTT. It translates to CSAGTVRF.

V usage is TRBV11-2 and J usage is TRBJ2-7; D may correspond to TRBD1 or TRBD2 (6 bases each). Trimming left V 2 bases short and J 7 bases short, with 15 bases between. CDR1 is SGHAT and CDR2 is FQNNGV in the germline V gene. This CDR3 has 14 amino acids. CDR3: CASSLIRGPEEQYF. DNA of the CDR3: TGTGCCAGCAGCTTAATACGGGGGCCCGAGGAGCAGTACTTC.

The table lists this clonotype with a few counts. The CDR3 nucleotides are TGCAGTGCTCGTTCCTTCAGGGACACTGAAGCTTTCTTT. Protein product: CSARSFRDTEAFF. V gene TRBV20-1 combines with J gene TRBJ1-1; tentatively, D is TRBD1 (5 bases). Germline CDR1 DFQATT, CDR2 SNEGSKA (reference sequence). V lost 5 bases and J lost 3, with 13 bases in between. The CDR3 runs to 13 residues.